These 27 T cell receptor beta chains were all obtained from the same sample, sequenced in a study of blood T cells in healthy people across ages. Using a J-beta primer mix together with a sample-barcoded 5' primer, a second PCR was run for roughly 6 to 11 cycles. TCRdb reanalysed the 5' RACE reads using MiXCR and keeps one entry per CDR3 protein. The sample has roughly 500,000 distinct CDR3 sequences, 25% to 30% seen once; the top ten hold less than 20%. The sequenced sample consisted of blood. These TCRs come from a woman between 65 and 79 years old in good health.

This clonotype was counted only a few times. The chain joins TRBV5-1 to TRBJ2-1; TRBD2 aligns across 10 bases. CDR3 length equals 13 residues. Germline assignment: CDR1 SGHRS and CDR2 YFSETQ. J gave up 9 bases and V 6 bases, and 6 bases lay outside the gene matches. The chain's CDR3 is CASNSGTSVEQFF. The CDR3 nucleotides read TGCGCCAGCAACTCCGGGACTAGCGTTGAGCAGTTCTTC.

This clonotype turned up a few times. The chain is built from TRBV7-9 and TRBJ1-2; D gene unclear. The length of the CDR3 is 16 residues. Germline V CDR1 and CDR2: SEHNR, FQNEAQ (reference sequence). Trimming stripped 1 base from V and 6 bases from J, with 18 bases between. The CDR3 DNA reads TGTGCCAGCAGCTTAGACTGCAGCCGGTCGTCGCATGGCTACACCTTC. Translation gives CASSLDCSRSSHGYTF.

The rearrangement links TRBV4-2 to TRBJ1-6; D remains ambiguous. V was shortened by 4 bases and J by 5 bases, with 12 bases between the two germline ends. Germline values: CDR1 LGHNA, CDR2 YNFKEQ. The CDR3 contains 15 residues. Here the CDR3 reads CASSRNRKDNSPLHF. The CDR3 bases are TGTGCCAGCAGCCGTAATCGGAAAGATAATTCACCCCTCCACTTT.

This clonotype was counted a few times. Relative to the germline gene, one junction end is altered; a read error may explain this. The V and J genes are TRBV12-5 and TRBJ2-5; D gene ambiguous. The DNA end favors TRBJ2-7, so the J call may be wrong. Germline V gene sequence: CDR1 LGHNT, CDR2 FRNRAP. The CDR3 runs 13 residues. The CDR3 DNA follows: TGCGCTAGTGGTTTGATAGGCTCCTACGAGCAGTACTTC. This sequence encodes CASGLIGSYEQYF.

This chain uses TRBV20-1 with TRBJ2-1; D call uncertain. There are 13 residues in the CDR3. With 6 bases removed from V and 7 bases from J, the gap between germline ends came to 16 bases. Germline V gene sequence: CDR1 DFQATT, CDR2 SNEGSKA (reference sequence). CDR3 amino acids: CSAPDLGGNEQFF. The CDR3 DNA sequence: TGCAGTGCACCGGATCTCGGCGGTAATGAGCAGTTCTTC.

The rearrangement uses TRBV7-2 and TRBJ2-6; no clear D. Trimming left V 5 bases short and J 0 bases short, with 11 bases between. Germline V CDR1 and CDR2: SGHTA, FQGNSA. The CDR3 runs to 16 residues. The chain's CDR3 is CASSASRISGANVLTF. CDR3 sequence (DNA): TGTGCCAGCAGCGCATCTAGAATCTCTGGGGCCAACGTCCTGACTTTC.

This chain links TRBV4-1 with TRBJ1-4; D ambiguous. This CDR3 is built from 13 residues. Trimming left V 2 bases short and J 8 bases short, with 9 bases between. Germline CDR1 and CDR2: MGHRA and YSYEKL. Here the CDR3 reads CASSQLTGEKLFF. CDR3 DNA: TGCGCCAGCAGCCAACTTACGGGGGAAAAACTGTTTTTT.

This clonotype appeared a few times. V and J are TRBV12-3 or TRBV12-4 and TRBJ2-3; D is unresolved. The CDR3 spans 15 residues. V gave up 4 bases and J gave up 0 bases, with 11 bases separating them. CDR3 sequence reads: CASSSMTASTDTQYF. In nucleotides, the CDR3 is TGTGCCAGCAGTTCGATGACCGCTAGCACAGATACGCAGTATTTT.

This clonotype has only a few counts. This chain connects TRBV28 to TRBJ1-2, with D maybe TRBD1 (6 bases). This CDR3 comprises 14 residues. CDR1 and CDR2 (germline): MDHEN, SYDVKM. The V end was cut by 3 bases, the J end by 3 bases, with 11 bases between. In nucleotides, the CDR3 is TGTGCCAGCAGTTTGCTAGGGGGGGACTATGGCTACACCTTC. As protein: CASSLLGGDYGYTF.

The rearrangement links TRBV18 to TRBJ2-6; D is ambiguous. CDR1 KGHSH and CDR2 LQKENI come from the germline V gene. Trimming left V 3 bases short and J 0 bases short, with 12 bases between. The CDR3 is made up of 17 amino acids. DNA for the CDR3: TGTGCCAGCTCACCCGCAGCTTTGGGCTCTGGGGCCAACGTCCTGACTTTC. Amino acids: CASSPAALGSGANVLTF.

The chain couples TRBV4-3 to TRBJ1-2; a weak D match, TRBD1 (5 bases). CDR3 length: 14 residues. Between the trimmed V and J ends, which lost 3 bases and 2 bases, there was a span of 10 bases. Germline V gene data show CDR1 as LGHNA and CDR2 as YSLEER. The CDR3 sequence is CASSQIQENYGYTF. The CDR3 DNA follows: TGCGCCAGCAGCCAGATACAGGAGAACTATGGCTACACCTTC.

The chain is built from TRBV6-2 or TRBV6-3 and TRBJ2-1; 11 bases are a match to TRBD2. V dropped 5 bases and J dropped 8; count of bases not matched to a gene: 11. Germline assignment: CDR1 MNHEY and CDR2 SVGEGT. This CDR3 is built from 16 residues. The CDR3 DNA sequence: TGTGCCAGCAGTCCCCCCGGAACTAGCGGGGGTTATGAGCAGTTCTTC. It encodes CASSPPGTSGGYEQFF.

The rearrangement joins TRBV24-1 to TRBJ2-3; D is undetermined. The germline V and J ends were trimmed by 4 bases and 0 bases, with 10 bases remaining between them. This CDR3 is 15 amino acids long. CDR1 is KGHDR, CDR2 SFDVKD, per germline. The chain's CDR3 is CATSDDLGSTDTQYF. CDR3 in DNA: TGTGCCACCAGTGACGATCTAGGGAGCACAGATACGCAGTATTTT.

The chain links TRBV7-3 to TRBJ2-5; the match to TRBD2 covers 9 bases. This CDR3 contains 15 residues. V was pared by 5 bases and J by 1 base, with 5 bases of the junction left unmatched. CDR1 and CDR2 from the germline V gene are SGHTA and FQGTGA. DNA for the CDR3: TGTGCCAGCAGCATAGCGGGGGCCACCCAAGAGACCCAGTACTTC. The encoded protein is CASSIAGATQETQYF.

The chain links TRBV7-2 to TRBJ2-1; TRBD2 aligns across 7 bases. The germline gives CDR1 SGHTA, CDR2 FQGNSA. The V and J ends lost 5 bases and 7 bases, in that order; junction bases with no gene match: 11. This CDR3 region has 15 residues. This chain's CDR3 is CASSPRSLGGNEQFF. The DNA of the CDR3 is TGTGCCAGCAGCCCAAGGTCCCTGGGGGGGAATGAGCAGTTCTTC.

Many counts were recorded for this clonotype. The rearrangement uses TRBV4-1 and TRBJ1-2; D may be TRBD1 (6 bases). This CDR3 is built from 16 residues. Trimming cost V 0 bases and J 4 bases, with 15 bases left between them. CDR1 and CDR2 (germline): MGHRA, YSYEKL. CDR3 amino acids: CASSQEEARGSYGYTF. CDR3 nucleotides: TGCGCCAGCAGCCAAGAAGAGGCCAGGGGAAGCTATGGCTACACCTTC.

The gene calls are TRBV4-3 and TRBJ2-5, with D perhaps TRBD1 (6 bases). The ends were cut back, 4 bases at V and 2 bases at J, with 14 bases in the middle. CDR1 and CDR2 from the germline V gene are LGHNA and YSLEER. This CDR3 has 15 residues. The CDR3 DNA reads TGCGCCAGCAGCCCCTATACAGGGAGACAAGAGACCCAGTACTTC. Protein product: CASSPYTGRQETQYF.

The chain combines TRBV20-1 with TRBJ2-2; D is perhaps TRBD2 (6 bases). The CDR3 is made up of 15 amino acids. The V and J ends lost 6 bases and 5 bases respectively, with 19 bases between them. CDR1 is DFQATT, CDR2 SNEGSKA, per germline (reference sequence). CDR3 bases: TGCAGTGCCAAGGGGACCCCCGCGGGAACCGGGGAGCTGTTTTTT. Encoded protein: CSAKGTPAGTGELFF.

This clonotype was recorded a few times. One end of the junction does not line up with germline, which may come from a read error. The CDR3 region has the DNA TGTGTCAGCAGTTTAAGTGGCAATCAGCCCCAGCATTTT. It yields the protein CVSSLSGNQPQHF. The genes are TRBV28 and TRBJ1-5; D is ambiguous. CDR3 size: 13 residues. Germline CDR1 reads MDHEN; CDR2 reads SYDVKM.

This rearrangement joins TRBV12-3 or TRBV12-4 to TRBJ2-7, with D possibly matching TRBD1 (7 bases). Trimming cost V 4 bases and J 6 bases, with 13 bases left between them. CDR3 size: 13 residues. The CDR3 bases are TGTGCCAGCAGTTCCGGGACAGCGGGCGAGCAGTACTTC. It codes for CASSSGTAGEQYF.

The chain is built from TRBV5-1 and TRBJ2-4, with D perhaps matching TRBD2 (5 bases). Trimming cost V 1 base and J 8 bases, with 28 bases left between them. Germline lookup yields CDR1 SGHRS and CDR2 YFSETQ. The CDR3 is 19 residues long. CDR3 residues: CASSLRSSFGSPSLDIQYF. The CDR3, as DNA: TGCGCCAGCAGCTTGCGGAGTTCGTTTGGCAGCCCCTCACTAGACATTCAGTACTTC.

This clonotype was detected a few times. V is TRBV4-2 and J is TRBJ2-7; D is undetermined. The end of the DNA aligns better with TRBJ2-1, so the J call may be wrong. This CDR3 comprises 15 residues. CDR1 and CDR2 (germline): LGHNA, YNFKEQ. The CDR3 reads CASSQGLGSYNEQFF. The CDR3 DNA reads TGTGCCAGCAGCCAAGGCCTAGGCTCGTACAATGAGCAGTTCTTC.

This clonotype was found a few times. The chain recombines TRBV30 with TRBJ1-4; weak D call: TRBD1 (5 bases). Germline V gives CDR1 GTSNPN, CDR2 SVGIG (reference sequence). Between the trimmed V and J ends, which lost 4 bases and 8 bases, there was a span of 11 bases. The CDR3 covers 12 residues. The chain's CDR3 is CAWNEEGEKLFF. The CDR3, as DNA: TGTGCCTGGAACGAAGAGGGGGAAAAACTGTTTTTT.

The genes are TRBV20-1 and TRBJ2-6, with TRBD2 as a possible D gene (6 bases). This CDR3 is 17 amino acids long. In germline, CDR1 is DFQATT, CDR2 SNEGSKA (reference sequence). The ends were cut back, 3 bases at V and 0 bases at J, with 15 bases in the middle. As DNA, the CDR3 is TGCAGTGCTAGGGAGGGGAACCAACTCTCTGGGGCCAACGTCCTGACTTTC. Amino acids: CSAREGNQLSGANVLTF.

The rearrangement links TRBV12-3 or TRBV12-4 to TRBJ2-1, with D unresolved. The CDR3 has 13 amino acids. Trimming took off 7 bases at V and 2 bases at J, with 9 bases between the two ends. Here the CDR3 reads CASNSAAYNEQFF. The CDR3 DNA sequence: TGTGCCAGCAATTCAGCCGCCTACAATGAGCAGTTCTTC.

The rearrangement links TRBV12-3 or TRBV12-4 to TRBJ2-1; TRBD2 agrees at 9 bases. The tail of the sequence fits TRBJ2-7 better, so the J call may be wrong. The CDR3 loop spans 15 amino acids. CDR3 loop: CASRIGTSSSYEQYF. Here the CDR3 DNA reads TGTGCCAGCAGGATAGGGACTAGCTCTTCCTACGAGCAGTACTTC.

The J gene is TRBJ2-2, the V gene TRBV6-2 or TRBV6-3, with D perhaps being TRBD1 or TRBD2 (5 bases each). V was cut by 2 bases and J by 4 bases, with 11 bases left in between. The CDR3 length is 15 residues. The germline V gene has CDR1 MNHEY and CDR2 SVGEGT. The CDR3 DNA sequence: TGTGCCAGCAGTTACACGGGGACCATCACCGGGGAGCTGTTTTTT. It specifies CASSYTGTITGELFF.